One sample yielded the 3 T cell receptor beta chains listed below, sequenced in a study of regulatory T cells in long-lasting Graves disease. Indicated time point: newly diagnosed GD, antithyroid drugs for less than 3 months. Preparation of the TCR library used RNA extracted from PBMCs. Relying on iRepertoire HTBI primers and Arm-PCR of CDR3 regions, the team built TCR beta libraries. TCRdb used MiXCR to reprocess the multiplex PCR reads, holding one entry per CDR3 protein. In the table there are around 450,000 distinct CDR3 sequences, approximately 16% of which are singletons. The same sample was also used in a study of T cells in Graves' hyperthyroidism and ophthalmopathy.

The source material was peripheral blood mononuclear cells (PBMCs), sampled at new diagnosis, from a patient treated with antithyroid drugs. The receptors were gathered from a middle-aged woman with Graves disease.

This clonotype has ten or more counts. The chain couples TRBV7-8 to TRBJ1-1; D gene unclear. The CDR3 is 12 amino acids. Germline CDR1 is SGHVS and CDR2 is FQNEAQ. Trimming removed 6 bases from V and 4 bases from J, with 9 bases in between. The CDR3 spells CASRRATTEAFF. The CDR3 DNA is TGTGCCAGCAGACGGGCCACCACTGAAGCTTTCTTT.

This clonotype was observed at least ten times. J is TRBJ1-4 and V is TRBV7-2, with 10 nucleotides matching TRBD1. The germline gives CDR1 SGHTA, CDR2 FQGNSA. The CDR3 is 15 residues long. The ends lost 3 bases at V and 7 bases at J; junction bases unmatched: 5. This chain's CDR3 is CASSFTGTGAEKLFF. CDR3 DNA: TGTGCCAGCAGCTTCACCGGGACAGGGGCTGAAAAACTGTTTTTT.

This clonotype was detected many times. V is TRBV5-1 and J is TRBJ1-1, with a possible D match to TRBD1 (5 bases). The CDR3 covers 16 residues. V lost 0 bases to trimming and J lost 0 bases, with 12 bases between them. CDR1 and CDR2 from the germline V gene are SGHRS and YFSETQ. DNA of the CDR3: TGCGCCAGCAGCTTGGATGGACACTTTATGAACACTGAAGCTTTCTTT. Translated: CASSLDGHFMNTEAFF.